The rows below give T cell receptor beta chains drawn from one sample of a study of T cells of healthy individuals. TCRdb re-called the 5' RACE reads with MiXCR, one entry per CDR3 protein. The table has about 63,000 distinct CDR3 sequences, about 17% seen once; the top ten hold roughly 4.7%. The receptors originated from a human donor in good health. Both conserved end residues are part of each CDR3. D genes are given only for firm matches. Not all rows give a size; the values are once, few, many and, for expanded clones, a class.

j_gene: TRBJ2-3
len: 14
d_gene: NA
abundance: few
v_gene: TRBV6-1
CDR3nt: TGTGCCAGCAGTGAAGCCGGGTTCACAGATACGCAGTATTTT
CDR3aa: CASSEAGFTDTQYF

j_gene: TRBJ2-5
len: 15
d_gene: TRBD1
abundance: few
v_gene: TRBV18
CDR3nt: TGTGCCAGCTCACCACCGGGACAGGGGGGAGAGACCCAGTACTTC
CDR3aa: CASSPPGQGGETQYF

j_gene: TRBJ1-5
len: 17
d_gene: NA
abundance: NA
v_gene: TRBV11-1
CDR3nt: TGTGCCAGCAGCTTTGACAGCGCGAGTTATGGAAATCAGCCCCAGCATTTT
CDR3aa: CASSFDSASYGNQPQHF

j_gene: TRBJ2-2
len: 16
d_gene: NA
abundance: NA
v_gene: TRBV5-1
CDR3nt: TGCGCCAGCTCCGAGGGGAGCAGGGTCGACACCGGGGAGCTGTTTTTT
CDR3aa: CASSEGSRVDTGELFF

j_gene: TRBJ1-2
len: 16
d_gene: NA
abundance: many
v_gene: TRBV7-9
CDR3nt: TGTGCCAGCAGCTTAGAATTGCGGGCCACGGACTATGGCTACACCTTC
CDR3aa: CASSLELRATDYGYTF

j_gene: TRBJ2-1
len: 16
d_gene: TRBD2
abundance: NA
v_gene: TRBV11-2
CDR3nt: TGTGCCAGCAGCTTATATAGGACTAGCGTCTACAATGAGCAGTTCTTC
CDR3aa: CASSLYRTSVYNEQFF

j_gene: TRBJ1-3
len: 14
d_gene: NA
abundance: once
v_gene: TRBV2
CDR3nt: TGTGCCAGCAGTGCCCCTAGGACTGGAAACACCATATATTTT
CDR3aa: CASSAPRTGNTIYF

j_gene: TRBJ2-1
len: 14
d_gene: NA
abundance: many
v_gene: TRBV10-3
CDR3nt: TGTGCCATCAGTGATGGCAGCTCCTACAATGAGCAGTTCTTC
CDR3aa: CAISDGSSYNEQFF

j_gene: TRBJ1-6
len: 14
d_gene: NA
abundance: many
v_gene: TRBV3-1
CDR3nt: TGTGCCAGCAGCCAAGGAATGGCCCTCTCACCCCTCCACTTT
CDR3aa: CASSQGMALSPLHF

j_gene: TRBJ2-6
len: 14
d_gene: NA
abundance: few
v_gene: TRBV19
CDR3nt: TGTGCCAGTAGTGCAGGGACCGGGGCCAACGTCCTGACTTTC
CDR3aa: CASSAGTGANVLTF

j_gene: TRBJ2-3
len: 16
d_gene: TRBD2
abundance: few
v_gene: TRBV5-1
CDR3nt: TGCGCCAGCAGCTTGCCGACGGGAGGGGGATCAGATACGCAGTATTTT
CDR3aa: CASSLPTGGGSDTQYF